The present T cell receptor (beta chain) was sequenced within a study of PD-L1 blockade in urothelial cancer (dated by TCRdb to between 2016 and 2019). At the level of the whole study: Every patient began therapy around 2014 and was given atezolizumab 1,200 mg intravenously every 3 weeks. About 90% of the 29 patients were identified as males with urothelial cancer of bladder origin, and a prior smoking history was reported by 18 of 29 patients. Patients had an ECOG performance status of 0 or 1 and had received between 0 and 3 prior chemotherapy regimens. Blood samples were analyzed at two time points: 3 weeks after treatment start (second dose) and 6 weeks after treatment start. Blood samples gave a median of around 140,000 T cells and tens of thousands of unique TCRs, with a median clonality of approximately 0.08. The study, an exploratory multi-omic analysis, examined somatic, immune and clinical correlates of response to PD-L1 blockade with atezolizumab in urothelial cancer. TCR sequencing covered pretreatment tumor samples and matched, serially collected peripheral blood taken before and after atezolizumab treatment. Durable clinical benefit was defined as progression-free survival longer than 6 months, and TCR features were also tested against progression-free and overall survival. Whole exome sequencing and RNA sequencing of pretreatment tumors were performed alongside TCR sequencing in the same patients. Under ten patients reached durable clinical benefit, while some 20 patients did not. Pretreatment blood TCR-seq was available for 30 or so patients, at least one posttreatment blood collection was obtained for around 25 patients, and tumor TCR-seq was available for around 25 patients.

This clone turned up a few times. Its antigen is unknown. The sample holds no much larger clone one base away, and base qualities are not on file. The time point label, as the study defines it: peripheral blood 6 weeks after treatment start. A cohort of about 30 patients with locally advanced or metastatic urothelial carcinoma, treated at Memorial Sloan Kettering on a trial protocol, was included. Peripheral blood mononuclear cells were collected pretreatment and during treatment, with between 1 and 8 total time points obtained per patient. The Qiagen DNeasy Blood extraction kit was used to purify genomic DNA from total PBMCs and tumor samples. PBMCs were collected pretreatment and during treatment, and were isolated and stored as previously described. To estimate absolute template abundance from read counts, synthetic TCR analog templates were spiked into each PCR. The immunoSEQ assay was used to amplify TCRbeta CDR3 regions from genomic DNA with bias-controlled V and J gene primers. Sequencing of rearranged TCRbeta segments was done at approximately 20X coverage. In the original analysis: Sequencing errors were corrected by clustering and CDR3s were annotated against IMGT to assign V, D and J genes. Downstream analyses used only productive TCRbeta rearrangements and left out out-of-frame or stop-codon sequences. Clonality was calculated as one minus the Shannon entropy normalized by the log of the number of unique productive sequences. Clones differing between time points or between blood and tumor were identified using Fisher's exact test with Benjamini-Hochberg correction, with an adjusted p below 0.01 applied as the threshold. The clones in this table, taken by TCRdb from immuneACCESS, are in-frame only. Not every clone is retained; where verified, under half of the shortfall comes from an unresolved V gene, and the cause of the rest is unknown. The V and J calls and clone size are taken from that table; D and trimming were inferred from the DNA. Counted in this sample were under 35,000 clones; 80% to 90% of them appeared once. 8% of the sample is taken by the ten largest.

Paper-wide results and their limitations: Because of the small sample size (n ≈ 29) and the many exploratory analyses performed, the results are intended to be regarded as hypothesis-generating. Greater expansion of tumor-associated TCR clones in peripheral blood 3 weeks after the start of treatment was observed in patients with durable benefit (n of about 22, p = 0.022). A pretreatment peripheral blood TCR clonality below the median was linked to improved progression-free and overall survival.

Its CDR3 holds 17 amino acids, cysteine through phenylalanine. The sequence is cut down to CDR3 DNA, 51 bases in frame from base 1. The germline V gene gives CDR1 as ENHRY and CDR2 as SYGVKD. V is pruned by 3 bases and J by 0 bases, leaving 7 bases of the junction without a gene match. Recombination linked TRBV10-3 to TRBJ1-1; TRBD1 matches 10 bases in the middle. The clonotype was recovered from a man older than 75 with urothelial cancer. The sample in question was PBMCs, obtained around atezolizumab (anti-PD-L1) treatment. Read as DNA, the sequence is TGTGCCATCAGTGATAGGGAGGGACAGGGGATGAACACTGAAGCTTTCTTT. Its product reads: CAISDREGQGMNTEAFF.